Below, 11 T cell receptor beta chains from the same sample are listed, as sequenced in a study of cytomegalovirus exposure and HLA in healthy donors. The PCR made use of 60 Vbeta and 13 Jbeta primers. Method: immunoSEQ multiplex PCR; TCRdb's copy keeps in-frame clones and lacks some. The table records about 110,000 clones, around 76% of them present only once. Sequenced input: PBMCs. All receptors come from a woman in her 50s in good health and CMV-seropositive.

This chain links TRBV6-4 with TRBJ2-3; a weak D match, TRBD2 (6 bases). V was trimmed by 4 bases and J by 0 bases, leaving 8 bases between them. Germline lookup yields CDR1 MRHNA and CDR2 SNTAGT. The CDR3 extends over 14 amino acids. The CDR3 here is CASSAGTSTDTQYF. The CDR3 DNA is TGTGCCAGCAGTGCCGGGACTAGCACAGATACGCAGTATTTT.

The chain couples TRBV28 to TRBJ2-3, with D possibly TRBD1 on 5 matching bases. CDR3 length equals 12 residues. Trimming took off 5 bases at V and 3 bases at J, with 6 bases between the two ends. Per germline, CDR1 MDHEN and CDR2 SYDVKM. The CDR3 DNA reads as TGTGCCAGCAGTCGACAGACAGATACGCAGTATTTT. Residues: CASSRQTDTQYF.

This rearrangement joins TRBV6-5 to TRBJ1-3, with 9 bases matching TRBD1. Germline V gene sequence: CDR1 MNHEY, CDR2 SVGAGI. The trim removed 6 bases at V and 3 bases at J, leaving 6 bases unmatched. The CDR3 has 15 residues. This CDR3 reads CASSRGQGGGNTIYF. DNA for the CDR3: TGTGCCAGCAGCCGGGGACAGGGAGGTGGAAACACCATATATTTT.

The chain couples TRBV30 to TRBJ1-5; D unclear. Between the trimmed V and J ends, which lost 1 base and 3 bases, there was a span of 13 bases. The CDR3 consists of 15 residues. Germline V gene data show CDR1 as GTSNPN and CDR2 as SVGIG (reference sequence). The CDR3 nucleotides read TGTGCCTGGAGTGCCCCAGGTCGTGCCAATCAGCCCCAGCATTTT. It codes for CAWSAPGRANQPQHF.

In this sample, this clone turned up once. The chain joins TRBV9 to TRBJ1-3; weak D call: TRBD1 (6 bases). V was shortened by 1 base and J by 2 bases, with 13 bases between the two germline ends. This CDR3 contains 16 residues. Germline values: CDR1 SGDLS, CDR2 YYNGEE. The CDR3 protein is CASSVRTVGPGNTIYF. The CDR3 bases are TGTGCCAGCAGCGTAAGGACAGTAGGGCCTGGAAACACCATATATTTT. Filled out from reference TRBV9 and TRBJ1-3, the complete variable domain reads DSGVTQTPKHLITATGQRVTLRCSPRSGDLSVYWYQQSLDQGLQFLIQYYNGEERAKGNILERFSAQQFPDLHSELNLSSLELGDSALYFCASSVRTVGPGNTIYFGEGSWLTVV.

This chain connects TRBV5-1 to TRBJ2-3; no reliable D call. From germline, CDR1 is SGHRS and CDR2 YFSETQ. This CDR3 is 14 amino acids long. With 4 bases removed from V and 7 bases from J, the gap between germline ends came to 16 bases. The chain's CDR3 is CASSPSPGQHTQYF. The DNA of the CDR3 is TGCGCCAGCAGCCCCTCCCCGGGTCAACATACGCAGTATTTT.

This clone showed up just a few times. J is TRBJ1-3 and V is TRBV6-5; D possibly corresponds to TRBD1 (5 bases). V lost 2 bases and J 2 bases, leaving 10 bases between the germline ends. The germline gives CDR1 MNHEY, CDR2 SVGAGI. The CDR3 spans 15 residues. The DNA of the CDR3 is TGTGCCAGCAGTTACCTCGGGGGGGCTGGAAACACCATATATTTT. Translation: CASSYLGGAGNTIYF.

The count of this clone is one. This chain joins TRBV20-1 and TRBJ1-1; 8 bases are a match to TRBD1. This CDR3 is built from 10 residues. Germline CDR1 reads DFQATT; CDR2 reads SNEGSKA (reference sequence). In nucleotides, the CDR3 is TGCAGGGGACAGGACTTCGAAGCTTTCTTT. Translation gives CRGQDFEAFF.

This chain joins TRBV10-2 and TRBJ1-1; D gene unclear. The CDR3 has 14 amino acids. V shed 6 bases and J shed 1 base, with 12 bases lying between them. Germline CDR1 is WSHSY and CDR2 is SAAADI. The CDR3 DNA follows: TGCGCCAGCAGCCGTCTGGCGGGGAACACTGAAGCTTTCTTT. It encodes CASSRLAGNTEAFF.

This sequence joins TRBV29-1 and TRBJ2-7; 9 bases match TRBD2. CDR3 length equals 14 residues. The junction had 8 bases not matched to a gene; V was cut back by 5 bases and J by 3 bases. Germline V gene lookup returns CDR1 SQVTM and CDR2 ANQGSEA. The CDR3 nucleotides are TGCAGCGTTCATGTAGCGGGGGTGGGCTACGAGCAGTACTTC. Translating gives CSVHVAGVGYEQYF.

The CDR3 bases are TGTGCCAGCAGCTTGGCAGGGGCCGGAAACACCATATATTTT. Its protein product is CASSLAGAGNTIYF. The chain joins TRBV5-6 to TRBJ1-3; the D gene is possibly TRBD1 (6 bases). Germline CDR1 is SGHDT and CDR2 is YYEEEE. Trimming pared 0 bases from V and 4 bases from J, leaving 8 bases between. This CDR3 is 14 amino acids long.